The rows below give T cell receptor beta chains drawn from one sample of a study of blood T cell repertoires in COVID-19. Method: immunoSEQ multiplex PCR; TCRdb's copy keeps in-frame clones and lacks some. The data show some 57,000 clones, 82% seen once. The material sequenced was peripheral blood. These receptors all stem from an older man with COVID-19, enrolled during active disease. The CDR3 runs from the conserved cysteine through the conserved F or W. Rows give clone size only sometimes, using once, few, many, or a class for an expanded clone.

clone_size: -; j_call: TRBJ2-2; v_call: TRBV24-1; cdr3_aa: CATSDLGSAGRTGELFF
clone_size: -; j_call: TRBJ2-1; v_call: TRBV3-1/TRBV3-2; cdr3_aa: CASRLNRKSSYNEQFF
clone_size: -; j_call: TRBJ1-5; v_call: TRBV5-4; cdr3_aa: CASSPEGDQPQHF
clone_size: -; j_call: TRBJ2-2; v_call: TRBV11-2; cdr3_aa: CASSLGGRTGELFF
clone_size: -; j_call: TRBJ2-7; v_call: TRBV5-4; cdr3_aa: CASSQIQGAFDEQYF
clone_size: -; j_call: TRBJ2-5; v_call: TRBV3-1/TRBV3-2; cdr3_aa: CASSQGTGGLQETQYF
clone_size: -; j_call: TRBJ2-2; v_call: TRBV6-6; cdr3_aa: CASSRRDRPNTGELFF
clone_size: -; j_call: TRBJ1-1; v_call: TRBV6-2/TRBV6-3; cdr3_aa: CASRPRGRGDTEAFF
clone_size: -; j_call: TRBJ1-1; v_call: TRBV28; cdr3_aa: CASSLLAYTEAFF
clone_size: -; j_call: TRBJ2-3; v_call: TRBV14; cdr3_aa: CASSLLLRGVSTDTQYF
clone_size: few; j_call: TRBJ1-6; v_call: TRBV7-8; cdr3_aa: CASSGEHPGIYNSPLHF
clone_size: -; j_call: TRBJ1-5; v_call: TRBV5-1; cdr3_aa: CASSFQGGDQPQHF
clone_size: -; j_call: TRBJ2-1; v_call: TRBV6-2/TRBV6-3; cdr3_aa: CASSYGLVSTLVDNEQFF
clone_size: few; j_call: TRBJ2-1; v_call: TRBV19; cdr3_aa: CASSMSSQRGEQFF
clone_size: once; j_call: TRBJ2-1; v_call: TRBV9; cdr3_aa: CASSPSAAGSPSNEQFF
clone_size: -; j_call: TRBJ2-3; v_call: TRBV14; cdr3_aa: CASSQTDRLAGLTQYF
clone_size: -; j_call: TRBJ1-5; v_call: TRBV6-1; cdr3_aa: CASSESAGGNQPQHF
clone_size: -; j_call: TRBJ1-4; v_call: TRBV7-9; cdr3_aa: CASSLRPTGTGNEKLFF
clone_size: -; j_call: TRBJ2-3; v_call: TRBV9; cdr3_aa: CASTRDRALNTQYF
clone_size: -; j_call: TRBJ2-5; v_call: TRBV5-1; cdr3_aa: CASSLGTGRGGETQYF
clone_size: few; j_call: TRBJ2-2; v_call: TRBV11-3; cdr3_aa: CASSFGGTGELFF
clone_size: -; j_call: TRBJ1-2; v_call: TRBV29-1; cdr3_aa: CSVAGSGGGYGYTF
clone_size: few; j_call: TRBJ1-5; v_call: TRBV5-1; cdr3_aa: CASSEGSGQPQHF
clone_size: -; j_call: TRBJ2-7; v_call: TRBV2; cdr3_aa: CASTGQASYEQYF
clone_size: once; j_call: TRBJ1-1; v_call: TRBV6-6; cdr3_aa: CASSYESAGRTEAFF
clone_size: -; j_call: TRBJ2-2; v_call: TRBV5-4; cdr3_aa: CASSFEGALTTGELFF
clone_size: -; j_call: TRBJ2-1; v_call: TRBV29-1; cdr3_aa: CSVEATGGDEQFF
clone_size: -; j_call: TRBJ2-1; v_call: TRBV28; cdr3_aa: CASSFSTSGDADEQFF
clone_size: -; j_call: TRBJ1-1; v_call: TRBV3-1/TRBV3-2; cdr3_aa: CASSQARSLF
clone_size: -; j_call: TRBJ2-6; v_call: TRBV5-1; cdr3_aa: CASSQQGSRANVLTF
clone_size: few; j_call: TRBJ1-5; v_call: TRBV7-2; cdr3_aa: CASSPRGSNQPQHF
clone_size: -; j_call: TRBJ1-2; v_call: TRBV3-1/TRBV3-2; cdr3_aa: CASSQYRGFYGYTF
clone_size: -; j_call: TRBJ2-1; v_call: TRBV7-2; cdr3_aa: CASTLSTVNEQFF
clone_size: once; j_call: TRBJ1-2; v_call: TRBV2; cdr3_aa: CASSGDIGEGYTF
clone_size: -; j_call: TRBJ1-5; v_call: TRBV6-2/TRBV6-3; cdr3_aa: CASSSGGNQPQHF
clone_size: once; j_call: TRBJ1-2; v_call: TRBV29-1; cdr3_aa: CRVADGIYGYTF
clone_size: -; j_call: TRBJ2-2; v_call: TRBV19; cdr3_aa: CASSLGQWNGELFF
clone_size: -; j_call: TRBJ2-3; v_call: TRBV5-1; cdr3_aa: CASSLGGGVATDTQYF
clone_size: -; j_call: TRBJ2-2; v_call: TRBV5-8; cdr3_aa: CASSLDLGGGELFF
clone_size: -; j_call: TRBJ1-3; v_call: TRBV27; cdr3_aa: CASSKGQGRYSGNTIYF
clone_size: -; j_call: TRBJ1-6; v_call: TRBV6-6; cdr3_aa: CASSQDRVDSPLHF
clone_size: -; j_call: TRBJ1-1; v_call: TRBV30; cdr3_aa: CAWSSPGVMNTEAFF